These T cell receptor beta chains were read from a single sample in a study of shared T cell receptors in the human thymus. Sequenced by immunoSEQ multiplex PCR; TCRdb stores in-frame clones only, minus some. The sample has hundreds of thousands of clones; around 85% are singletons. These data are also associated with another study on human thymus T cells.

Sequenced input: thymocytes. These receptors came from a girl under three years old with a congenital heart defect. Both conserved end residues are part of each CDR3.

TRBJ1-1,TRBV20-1,CSATRVRAFF
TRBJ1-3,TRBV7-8,CASSGPEGLSGNTIYF
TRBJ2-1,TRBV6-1,CASIFSQGVNNEQFF
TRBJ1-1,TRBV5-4,CASSAGDGSRVNTEAFF
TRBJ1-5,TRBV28,CASSPSDIGNQPQHF
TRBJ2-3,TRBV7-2,CASSPGRAGGPDTQYF
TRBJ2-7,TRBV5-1,CASSLATGTSGGVDSSYEQYF
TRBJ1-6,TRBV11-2,CASSLNLPRGGSPLHF
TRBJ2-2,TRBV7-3,CASSLTFGGDTGELFF
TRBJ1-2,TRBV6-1,CASSEPSGYTF
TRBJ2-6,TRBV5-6,CASSFWGSSSGANVLTF
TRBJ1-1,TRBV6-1,CASSLKEGPNTEAFF
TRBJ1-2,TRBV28,CASSFGANYGYTF